Listed here are 13 T cell receptor beta chains from one sample, sequenced in a study of CD8+CD57+ T cells in acquired aplastic anemia (dated by TCRdb to the late 2010s). TCRdb lists the instrument as Illumina HiSeq 2000. Genomic DNA served as template for TCR beta VDJ combination and CDR3 sequence profiling. In-frame beta chains were kept once TCRdb had trimmed the public reads at Q25 with fastp and called clones with MiXCR. Records with the same CDR3 protein are collapsed into one entry carrying the most frequent genes and DNA. Recorded for this sample are approximately 380,000 distinct CDR3 sequences; about two thirds of them occurred a single time. Jointly, the top ten make up around 4% of the sample. Sequenced input: sorted CD4+, CD8+, or CD8+CD57+ T cells (not recorded which) from PBMCs. These receptors were obtained from a human donor in good health, serving as a control.

This rearrangement joins TRBV19 to TRBJ1-1; no definite D call. With 9 bases removed from V and 1 base from J, the gap between germline ends came to 15 bases. The CDR3 runs to 14 residues. In germline, CDR1 is LNHDA, CDR2 SQIVND (reference sequence). CDR3 sequence (DNA): TGTGCCAGCAGCGAATCCACGGAGAACACTGAAGCTTTCTTT. Protein product: CASSESTENTEAFF. The full variable domain, rest sourced from reference TRBV19 and TRBJ1-1, is DGGITQSPKYLFRKEGQNVTLSCEQNLNHDAMYWYRQDPGQGLRLIYYSQIVNDFQKGDIAEGYSVSREKKESFPLTVTSAQKNPTAFYLCASSESTENTEAFFGQGTRLTVV.

The V gene is TRBV9, the J gene TRBJ1-5; D is uncertain. Germline V gene data show CDR1 as SGDLS and CDR2 as YYNGEE. This CDR3 is 15 amino acids long. The V and J ends lost 6 bases and 11 bases respectively, with 24 bases between them. The CDR3 region has the DNA TGTGCCAGCAATATGGGAGAGGCCGGGAACAACGCCCAGCATTTT. Its translation: CASNMGEAGNNAQHF.

The CDR3 protein is CASSMGQGGYYNEQFF. The CDR3, as DNA: TGCGCCAGCAGCATGGGCCAGGGCGGTTACTACAATGAGCAGTTCTTC. The chain combines TRBV5-1 with TRBJ2-1, with TRBD1 as a possible D gene (5 bases). The length of the CDR3 is 16 residues. Between the trimmed V and J ends, which lost 4 bases and 3 bases, there was a span of 17 bases. Looked up from germline, CDR1 is SGHRS and CDR2 is YFSETQ.

As to this clonotype: The conserved final phenylalanine or tryptophan is absent from the CDR3, which likely points to a read error. The CDR3 here is CSAKRLWSKQPLHP. The DNA for the CDR3 is TGCAGCGCTAAGAGGCTATGGAGTAAGCAACCCCTCCACCCA. This chain uses TRBV29-1 with TRBJ1-6; D call uncertain. The V and J ends lost 7 bases and 12 bases respectively, with 22 bases between them. In germline, CDR1 is SQVTM, CDR2 ANQGSEA. The CDR3 extends over 14 amino acids.

The chain uses TRBV9 and TRBJ2-6; 7 bases are shared with TRBD2. CDR1 and CDR2 (germline): SGDLS, YYNGEE. Trimming took 4 bases from V and 17 from J; bases not matched to a gene: 18. This CDR3 has 15 residues. The CDR3 region has the DNA TGTGCCAGCAGCTTGACGCTAGCGGAGGCCCAGTACTTGACTTTC. Translating gives CASSLTLAEAQYLTF.

This clonotype appeared once. This chain uses TRBV24-1 with TRBJ2-7, with D possibly being TRBD1 (6 bases). The CDR3 has 13 residues. V lost 6 bases and J lost 5, with 13 bases in between. Germline V gene sequence: CDR1 KGHDR, CDR2 SFDVKD. CDR3 region: CATSSQGGHEQYF. DNA for the CDR3: TGTGCCACCAGTAGCCAAGGGGGACACGAGCAGTACTTC.

This clonotype occurred many times. CDR3 loop: CASSWSGALGNEQFF. The DNA for the CDR3 is TGTGCCAGCAGCTGGTCGGGGGCTCTGGGAAATGAGCAGTTCTTC. The V call is TRBV7-9, the J call TRBJ2-1; perhaps D is TRBD1 or TRBD2 (6 bases each). V lost 4 bases to trimming and J lost 7 bases, with 17 bases between them. Germline-derived CDR1 and CDR2 are SEHNR and FQNEAQ (reference sequence). The length of the CDR3 is 15 residues.

This clonotype was recorded many times. This rearrangement joins TRBV7-2 to TRBJ2-3, with D tentatively TRBD1 or TRBD2 (5 bases each). Germline CDR1 and CDR2: SGHTA and FQGNSA. The length of the CDR3 is 17 residues. Trimming removed 7 bases at V and 4 bases at J, with 24 bases between. CDR3 region: CASTQRAGWGRADTQYF. In nucleotides, the CDR3 is TGTGCCAGCACTCAAAGGGCAGGATGGGGACGCGCAGATACGCAGTATTTT.

This clonotype was counted many times. The chain recombines TRBV7-2 with TRBJ1-6, with 10 nucleotides matching TRBD1. CDR3 size: 16 residues. Per the germline V gene, CDR1 is SGHTA and CDR2 is FQGNSA. Germline trimming cut 6 bases from V and 4 bases from J; bases unmatched to any gene: 6. The DNA for the CDR3 is TGTGCCAGCAGTAAATCGGGACAGGGGTATAATTCACCCCTCCACTTT. Its translation is CASSKSGQGYNSPLHF.

The chain employs TRBV5-1 and TRBJ1-1, with D hard to call. Germline assignment: CDR1 SGHRS and CDR2 YFSETQ. The CDR3 consists of 16 residues. The V and J ends lost 4 bases and 2 bases respectively, with 18 bases between them. In nucleotides, the CDR3 is TGCGCCAGCAGCCTCGAGAACGGAGAAGTTAACACTGAAGCTTTCTTT. Its protein is CASSLENGEVNTEAFF.

This clonotype was recorded at least ten times. The V call is TRBV10-3, the J call TRBJ2-3; tentatively, D is TRBD2 (7 bases). V was clipped by 8 bases and J by 4 bases, with 13 bases between them. Germline V lookup: CDR1 ENHRY, CDR2 SYGVKD. The CDR3 is made up of 13 amino acids. The CDR3 spells CAIRGGGPDTQYF. CDR3 coding DNA: TGTGCCATCCGGGGAGGGGGACCAGATACGCAGTATTTT.

This clonotype came up many times. J is TRBJ2-7 and V is TRBV30; 7 bases map to TRBD1. Germline CDR1 and CDR2: GTSNPN and SVGIG (reference sequence). The junction had 2 bases not matched to a gene; V was cut back by 1 base and J by 2 bases. This CDR3 contains 13 residues. Written as DNA, the CDR3 is TGTGCCTGGAGTGGGGACAGACCCTACGAGCAGTACTTC. Its translation: CAWSGDRPYEQYF.

The CDR3 is CASRSSGGRSYEQYF. For the CDR3, the DNA is TGTGCCAGCAGGTCTAGCGGGGGGCGGTCCTACGAGCAGTACTTC. The chain couples TRBV7-2 to TRBJ2-7; 11 bases line up with TRBD2. The CDR3 is made up of 15 amino acids. Trimming at V came to 6 bases and at J to 1 base, leaving 5 bases not matched to a gene. Germline lookup yields CDR1 SGHTA and CDR2 FQGNSA.